This entry features one TCR beta chain sequence. Other DNA sequences within the sample encode an identical CDR3. The data were taken from a study of T cell changes during pregnancy in multiple sclerosis. Generated by immunoSEQ multiplex PCR, the TCRdb table keeps only in-frame clones and is missing some. Of tens of thousands of clones in the sample, over 90% were seen once. Germline V gene lookup returns CDR1 GTSNPN and CDR2 SVGIG (reference sequence). The CDR3 contains 12 residues. V dropped 4 bases and J dropped 2 bases, with 9 bases sitting between them. The sequence derives from a female donor with multiple sclerosis, enrolled in a pregnancy study. The chain uses TRBV30 and TRBJ2-7; the D gene is possibly TRBD1 (6 bases). Specimen: peripheral blood, collected in the third trimester of pregnancy. CDR3 DNA sequence: TGTGCCTGGAAGCAGGGGACCTACGAGCAGTACTTC. Its translation: CAWKQGTYEQYF.